These 7 T cell receptor beta chains were sequenced from one sample in a study of blood T cell repertoires in COVID-19. Profiled with immunoSEQ multiplex PCR; TCRdb holds only in-frame clones, not every one. The sample comprises more than 200,000 clones, about nine tenths of which are singletons, and 3% to 4% rests with the top ten. The specimen sequenced was PBMCs or T cells enriched from blood (not recorded which). The receptors were sampled from a woman aged 25 to 39 with acute COVID-19.

The chain employs TRBV6-5 and TRBJ2-5; TRBD1 matches at 9 bases. The germline CDR1 and CDR2 sequences are MNHEY and SVGAGI. The CDR3 sequence is 14 residues long. V dropped 2 bases and J dropped 5; count of bases not matched to a gene: 3. In DNA form, the CDR3 reads TGTGCCAGCAGTTACGGGGACAGGGACGAGACCCAGTACTTC. The encoded protein is CASSYGDRDETQYF.

This chain joins TRBV9 and TRBJ2-3; D not resolved. CDR3 length: 13 amino acids. CDR1 and CDR2 (germline): SGDLS, YYNGEE. V dropped 6 bases and J dropped 4 bases, with 12 bases sitting between them. CDR3 sequence reads: CASTNYPADTQYF. In nucleotides, the CDR3 is TGTGCCAGCACCAACTACCCAGCAGATACGCAGTATTTT.

This rearrangement joins TRBV5-5 to TRBJ1-4; 10 bases align to TRBD1. V was clipped by 4 bases and J by 3 bases; unmatched bases: 15. The CDR3 consists of 19 residues. Germline V gene sequence: CDR1 SGHKS, CDR2 YYEKEE (reference sequence). The CDR3: CASSPWGQGITRSNEKLFF. Here the CDR3 DNA reads TGTGCCAGCAGCCCCTGGGGACAGGGGATAACACGGTCTAATGAAAAACTGTTTTTT.

This chain connects TRBV29-1 to TRBJ2-7, with D perhaps assigned TRBD1 or TRBD2 (6 bases each). Germline V gene data show CDR1 as SQVTM and CDR2 as ANQGSEA. Trimming left V 7 bases short and J 3 bases short, with 10 bases between. This CDR3 contains 11 residues. CDR3 residues: CSGGAGYEQYF. CDR3 DNA: TGCAGCGGGGGGGCGGGCTACGAGCAGTACTTC.

This chain links TRBV27 with TRBJ2-7, with a tentative D call TRBD1 (6 bases). The V and J ends lost 2 bases and 2 bases respectively, with 10 bases between them. This CDR3 has 14 residues. Germline CDR1 MNHEY, CDR2 SMNVEV (reference sequence). The CDR3: CASSLTGSPYEQYF. CDR3 DNA: TGTGCCAGCAGTTTAACAGGGAGCCCCTACGAGCAGTACTTC.

The chain links TRBV6-5 to TRBJ2-7; 7 nucleotides agree with TRBD1. The J segment lost 6 bases and the V segment lost 3 bases, leaving 8 bases of the junction unmatched. CDR3 length: 14 residues. In germline, CDR1 is MNHEY, CDR2 SVGAGI. The CDR3 DNA reads as TGTGCCAGCAGTTATCTAGGACAGGCGGGCGAGCAGTACTTC. As protein: CASSYLGQAGEQYF.

V is TRBV9 and J is TRBJ2-3, with TRBD2 as a possible D gene (7 bases). The CDR3 sequence is 15 residues long. V was shortened by 0 bases and J by 7 bases, with 15 bases between the two germline ends. CDR1 SGDLS and CDR2 YYNGEE come from the germline V gene. The CDR3 DNA sequence: TGTGCCAGCAGCGTAGGGTGGGGGGGCCTAAATACGCAGTATTTT. This translates into CASSVGWGGLNTQYF.